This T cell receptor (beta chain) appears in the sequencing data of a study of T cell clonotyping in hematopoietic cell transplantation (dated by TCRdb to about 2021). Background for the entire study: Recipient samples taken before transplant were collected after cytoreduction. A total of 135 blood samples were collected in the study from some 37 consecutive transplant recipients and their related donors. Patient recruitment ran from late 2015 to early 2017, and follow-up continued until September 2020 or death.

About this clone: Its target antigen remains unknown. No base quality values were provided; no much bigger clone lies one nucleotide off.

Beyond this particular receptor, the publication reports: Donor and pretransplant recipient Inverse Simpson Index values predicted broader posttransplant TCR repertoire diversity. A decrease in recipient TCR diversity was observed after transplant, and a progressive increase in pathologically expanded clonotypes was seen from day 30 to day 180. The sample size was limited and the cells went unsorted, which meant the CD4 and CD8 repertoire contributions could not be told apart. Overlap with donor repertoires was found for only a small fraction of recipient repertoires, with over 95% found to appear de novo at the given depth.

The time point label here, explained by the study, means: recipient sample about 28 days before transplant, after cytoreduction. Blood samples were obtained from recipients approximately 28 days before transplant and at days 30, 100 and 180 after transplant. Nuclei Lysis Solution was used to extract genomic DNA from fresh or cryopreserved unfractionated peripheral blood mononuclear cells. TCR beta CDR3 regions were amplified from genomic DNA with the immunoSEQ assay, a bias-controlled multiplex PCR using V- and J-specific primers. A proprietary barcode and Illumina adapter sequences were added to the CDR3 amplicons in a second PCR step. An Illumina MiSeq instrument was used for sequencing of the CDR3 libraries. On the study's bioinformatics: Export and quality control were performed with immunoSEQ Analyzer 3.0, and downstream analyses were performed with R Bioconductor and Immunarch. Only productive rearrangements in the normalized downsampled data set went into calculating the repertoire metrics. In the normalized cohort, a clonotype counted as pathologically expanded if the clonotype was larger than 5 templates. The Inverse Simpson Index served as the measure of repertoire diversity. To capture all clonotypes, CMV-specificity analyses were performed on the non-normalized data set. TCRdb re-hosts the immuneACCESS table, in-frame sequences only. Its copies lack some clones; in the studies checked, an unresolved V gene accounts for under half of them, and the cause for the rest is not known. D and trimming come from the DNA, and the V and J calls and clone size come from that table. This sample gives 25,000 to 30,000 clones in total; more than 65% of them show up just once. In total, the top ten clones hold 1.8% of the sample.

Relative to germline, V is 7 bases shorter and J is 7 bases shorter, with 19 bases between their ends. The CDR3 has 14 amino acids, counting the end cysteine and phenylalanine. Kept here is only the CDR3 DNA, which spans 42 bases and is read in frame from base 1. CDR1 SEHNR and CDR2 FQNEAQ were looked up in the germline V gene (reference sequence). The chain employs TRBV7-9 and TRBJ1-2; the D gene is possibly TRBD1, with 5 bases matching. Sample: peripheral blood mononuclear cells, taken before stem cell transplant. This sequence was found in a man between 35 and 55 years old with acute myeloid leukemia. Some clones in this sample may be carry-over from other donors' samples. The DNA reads TGTGCCAGCACCTTCGGTGGAGGGGAAGGTGGCTACACCTTC. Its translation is CASTFGGGEGGYTF.